This TCR beta chain was observed in a study of identical twins. Study-level points and caveats: Conclusions relied on cross-sectional statistical analysis, not following the same donors. In beta out-of-frame sequences, the excess sharing between twins was weaker.

In TCRdb, the 5' RACE reads were re-called with MiXCR into one record per CDR3 protein. The sample lists some 660,000 distinct CDR3 sequences, roughly 8% occurring once. Germline lookup yields CDR1 LGHNA and CDR2 YSLEER. Trimming removed 1 base at V and 0 bases at J, with 19 bases between. This CDR3 contains 20 residues. About this clonotype itself: The antigen is not known.

Another study also made use of these data, one on yellow fever vaccine responses in identical twins.

Sequenced: PBMCs. V and J are TRBV4-3 and TRBJ2-6; D unclear. The clonotype was recovered from a woman between 18 and 30 years old in good health. The chain's CDR3 is CASSQAGSLKGISGANVLTF. CDR3 coding DNA: TGCGCCAGCAGCCAAGCCGGGTCATTAAAGGGAATCTCTGGGGCCAACGTCCTGACTTTC.